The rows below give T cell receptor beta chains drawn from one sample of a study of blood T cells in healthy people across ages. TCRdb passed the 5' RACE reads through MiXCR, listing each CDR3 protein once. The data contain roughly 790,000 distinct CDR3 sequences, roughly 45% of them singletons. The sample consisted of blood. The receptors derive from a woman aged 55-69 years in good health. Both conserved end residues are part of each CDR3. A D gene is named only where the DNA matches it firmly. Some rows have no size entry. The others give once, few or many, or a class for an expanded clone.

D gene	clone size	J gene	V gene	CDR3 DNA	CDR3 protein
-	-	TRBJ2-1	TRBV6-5	TGTGCCAGCAGTTACTCTTTTAATGAGCAGTTCTTC	CASSYSFNEQFF
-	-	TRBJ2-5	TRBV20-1	TGCAGCGATCGAGCTTGGGACGGCTACAATGAGCAGTACTTC	CSDRAWDGYNEQYF
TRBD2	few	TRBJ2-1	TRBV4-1	TGCGCCAGCAGCCCCATCCCGGGGGGGGCTCATGAGCAGTTCTTC	CASSPIPGGAHEQFF
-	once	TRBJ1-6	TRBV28	TGTGCCACCATTTCAGGGAGCTCCTATAATTCACCCCTCCACTTT	CATISGSSYNSPLHF
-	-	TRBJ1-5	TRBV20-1	TGCAGTGCTAGAGATTTTCTGGACCAGCCCCAGCATTTT	CSARDFLDQPQHF
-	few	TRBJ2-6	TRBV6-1	TGTGCCAGCAGTGAAGAATGGCAGGGTCCTTATGGGGCCAACGTCCTGACTTTC	CASSEEWQGPYGANVLTF
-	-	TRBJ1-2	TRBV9	TGTGCCAGCAGCGGAACGGGGGAATATGGCTACACCTTC	CASSGTGEYGYTF
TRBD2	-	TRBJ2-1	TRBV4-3	TGCGCCAGCAGCCAAGTTAGTTCGACTAGCGGGAGGGCCAGTCCCTACAATGAGCAGTTCTTC	CASSQVSSTSGRASPYNEQFF
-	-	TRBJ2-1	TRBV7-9	TGTGCCAGCAGCTCTGGGGACAATGAGCAGTTCTTC	CASSSGDNEQFF
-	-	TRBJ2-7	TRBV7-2	TGTGCCAGCAGCGAAATCGGCGTAAAGACGGGCGAGCAGTACTTC	CASSEIGVKTGEQYF